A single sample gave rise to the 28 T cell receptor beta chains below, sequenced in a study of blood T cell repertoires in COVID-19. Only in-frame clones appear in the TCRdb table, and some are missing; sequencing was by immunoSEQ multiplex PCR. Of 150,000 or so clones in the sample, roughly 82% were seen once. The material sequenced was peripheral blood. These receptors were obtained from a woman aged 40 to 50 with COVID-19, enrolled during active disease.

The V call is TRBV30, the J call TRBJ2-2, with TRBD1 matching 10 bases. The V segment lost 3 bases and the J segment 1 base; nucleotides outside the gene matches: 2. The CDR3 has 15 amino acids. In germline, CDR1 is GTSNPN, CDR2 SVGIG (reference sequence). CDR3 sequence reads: CAWRRTGGNTGELFF. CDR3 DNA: TGTGCCTGGAGGCGGACAGGGGGGAACACCGGGGAGCTGTTTTTT. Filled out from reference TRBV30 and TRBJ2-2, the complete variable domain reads SQTIHQWPATLVQPVGSPLSLECTVEGTSNPNLYWYRQAAGRGLQLLFYSVGIGQISSEVPQNLSASRPQDRQFILSSKKLLLSDSGFYLCAWRRTGGNTGELFFGEGSRLTVL.

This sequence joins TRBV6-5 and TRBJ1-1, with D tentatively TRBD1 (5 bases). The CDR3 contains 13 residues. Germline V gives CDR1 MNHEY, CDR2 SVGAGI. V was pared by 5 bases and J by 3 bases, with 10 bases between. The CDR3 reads CASSTQGYTEAFF. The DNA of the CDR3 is TGTGCCAGCAGTACCCAGGGATACACTGAAGCTTTCTTT.

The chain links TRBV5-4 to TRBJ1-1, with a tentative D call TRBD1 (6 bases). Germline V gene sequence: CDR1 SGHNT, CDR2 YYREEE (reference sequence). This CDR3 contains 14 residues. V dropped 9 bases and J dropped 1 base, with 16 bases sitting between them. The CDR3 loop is CATRPAGANTEAFF. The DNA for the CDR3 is TGTGCCACCCGACCGGCGGGGGCGAACACTGAAGCTTTCTTT.

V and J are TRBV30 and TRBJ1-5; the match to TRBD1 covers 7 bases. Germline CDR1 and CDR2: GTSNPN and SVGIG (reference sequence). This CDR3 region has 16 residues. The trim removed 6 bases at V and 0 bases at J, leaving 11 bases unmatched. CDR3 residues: CACTTGTAVSNQPQHF. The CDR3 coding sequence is TGTGCCTGTACCACCGGGACAGCCGTTAGCAATCAGCCCCAGCATTTT.

This CDR3 is CSASGSGRAPSTDTQYF. The CDR3 coding sequence is TGCAGTGCTAGTGGTAGCGGGAGGGCCCCTAGCACAGATACGCAGTATTTT. The rearrangement joins TRBV20-1 to TRBJ2-3; 11 bases match TRBD2. V was pared by 3 bases and J by 0 bases, with 8 bases of the junction left unmatched. Per germline, CDR1 DFQATT and CDR2 SNEGSKA (reference sequence). This CDR3 has 17 amino acids.

Here the CDR3 DNA reads TGCAGCGTGATCCGACAGGGTGTAGCGGGAGGTGGTTACAATGAGCAGTTCTTC. Encoded protein: CSVIRQGVAGGGYNEQFF. The chain recombines TRBV29-1 with TRBJ2-1, with 10 bases identical to TRBD2. The V gene end was trimmed by 6 bases and the J gene end by 4 bases; junction bases not matched to a gene: 18. Germline-derived CDR1 and CDR2 are SQVTM and ANQGSEA. This CDR3 comprises 18 residues.

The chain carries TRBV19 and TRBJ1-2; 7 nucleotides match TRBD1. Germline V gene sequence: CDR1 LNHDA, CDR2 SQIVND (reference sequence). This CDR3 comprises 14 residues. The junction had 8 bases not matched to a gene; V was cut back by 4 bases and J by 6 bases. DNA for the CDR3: TGTGCCAGTAGTAAGGCGGACAGGAAACATGGCTACACCTTC. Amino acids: CASSKADRKHGYTF.

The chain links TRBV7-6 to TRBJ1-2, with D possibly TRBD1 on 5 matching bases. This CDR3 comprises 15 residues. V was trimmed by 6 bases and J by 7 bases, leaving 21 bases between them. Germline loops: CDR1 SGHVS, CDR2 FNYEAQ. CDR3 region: CASSPESGPFIGYTF. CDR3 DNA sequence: TGTGCCAGCAGTCCCGAGTCAGGGCCCTTCATTGGCTACACCTTC.

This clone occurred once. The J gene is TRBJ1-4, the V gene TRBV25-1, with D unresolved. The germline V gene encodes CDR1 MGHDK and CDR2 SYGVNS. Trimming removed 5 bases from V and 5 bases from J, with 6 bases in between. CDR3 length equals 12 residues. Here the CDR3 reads CASSSGNEKLFF. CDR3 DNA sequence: TGTGCCAGCAGTTCGGGAAATGAAAAACTGTTTTTT.

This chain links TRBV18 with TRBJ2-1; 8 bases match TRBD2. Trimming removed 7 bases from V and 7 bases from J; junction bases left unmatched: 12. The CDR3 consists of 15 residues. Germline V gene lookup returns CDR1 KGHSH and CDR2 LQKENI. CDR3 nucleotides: TGTGCCAGCTTCCCGGGGCGAGCGGGGGTAAATGAGCAGTTCTTC. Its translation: CASFPGRAGVNEQFF.

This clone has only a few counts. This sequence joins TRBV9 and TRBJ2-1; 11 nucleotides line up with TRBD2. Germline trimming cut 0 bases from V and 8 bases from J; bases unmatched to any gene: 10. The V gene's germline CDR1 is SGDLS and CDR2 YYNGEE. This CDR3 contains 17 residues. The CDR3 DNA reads TGTGCCAGCAGCGTAGCCACTAGCGGGGGCCAGTGGGATGAGCAGTTCTTC. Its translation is CASSVATSGGQWDEQFF.

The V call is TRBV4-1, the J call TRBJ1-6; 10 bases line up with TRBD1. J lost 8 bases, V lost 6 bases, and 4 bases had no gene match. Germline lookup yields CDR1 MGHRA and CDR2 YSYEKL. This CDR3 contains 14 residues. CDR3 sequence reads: CASSRDRGDSPLHF. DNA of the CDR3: TGCGCCAGCAGTCGGGACAGGGGTGATTCACCCCTCCACTTT.

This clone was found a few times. The CDR3 sequence is CASSSRVGAYYGYTF. CDR3 nucleotides: TGTGCCAGCAGTTCCCGGGTAGGGGCCTACTATGGCTACACCTTC. The chain carries TRBV27 and TRBJ1-2, with a tentative D call TRBD1 (5 bases). The CDR3 is 15 residues long. The germline V gene has CDR1 MNHEY and CDR2 SMNVEV (reference sequence). V shed 4 bases and J shed 3 bases, with 15 bases lying between them.

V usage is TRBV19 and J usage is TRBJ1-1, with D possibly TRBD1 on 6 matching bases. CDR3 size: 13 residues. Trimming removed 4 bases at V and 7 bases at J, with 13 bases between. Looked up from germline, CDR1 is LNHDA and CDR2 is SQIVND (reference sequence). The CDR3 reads CASSTGQLIEAFF. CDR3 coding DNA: TGTGCCAGTAGTACTGGACAGTTAATTGAAGCTTTCTTT.

CDR3 DNA: TGTGCCAGCAGGGGGTGGGGGGGCTCCTACAATGAGCAGTTCTTC. This codes for CASRGWGGSYNEQFF. The rearrangement links TRBV27 to TRBJ2-1; 7 bases are a match to TRBD2. The CDR3 runs to 15 residues. Germline V CDR1 and CDR2: MNHEY, SMNVEV (reference sequence). After removal of 6 bases from V and 0 bases from J, the junction contained 5 bases not matched to a gene.

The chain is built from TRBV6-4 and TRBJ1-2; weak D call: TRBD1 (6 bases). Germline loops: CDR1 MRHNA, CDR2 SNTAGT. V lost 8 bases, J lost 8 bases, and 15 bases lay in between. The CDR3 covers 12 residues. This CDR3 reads CASGGIPGGYTF. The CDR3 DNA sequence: TGTGCCAGCGGGGGCATCCCAGGAGGCTACACCTTC.

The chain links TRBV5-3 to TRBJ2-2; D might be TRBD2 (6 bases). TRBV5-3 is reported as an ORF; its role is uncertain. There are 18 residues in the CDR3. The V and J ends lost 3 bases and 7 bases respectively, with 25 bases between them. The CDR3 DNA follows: TGTGCCAGAAGCTGGAGGGATTGTGGCGGTCTTAAGGGCGGGGAGCTGTTTTTT. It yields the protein CARSWRDCGGLKGGELFF.

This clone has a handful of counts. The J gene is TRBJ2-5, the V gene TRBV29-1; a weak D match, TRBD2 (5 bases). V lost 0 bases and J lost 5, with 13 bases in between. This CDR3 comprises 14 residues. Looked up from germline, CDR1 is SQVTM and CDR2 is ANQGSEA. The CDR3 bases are TGCAGCGTTGAAGATCGACGGGGAAGGGAGACCCAGTACTTC. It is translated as CSVEDRRGRETQYF.

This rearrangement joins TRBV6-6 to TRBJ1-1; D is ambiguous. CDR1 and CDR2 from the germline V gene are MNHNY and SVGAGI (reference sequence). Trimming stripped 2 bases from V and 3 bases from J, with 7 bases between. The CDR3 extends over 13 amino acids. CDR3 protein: CASSYGSDTEAFF. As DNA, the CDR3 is TGTGCCAGCAGTTACGGGAGCGACACTGAAGCTTTCTTT.

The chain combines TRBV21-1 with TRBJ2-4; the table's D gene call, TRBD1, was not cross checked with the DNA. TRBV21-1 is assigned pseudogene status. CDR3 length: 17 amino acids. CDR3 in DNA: TGTGCCAGCAGCAAAGATTGGATGGGCCGAGCCAAAAACATTCAGTACTTC. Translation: CASSKDWMGRAKNIQYF.

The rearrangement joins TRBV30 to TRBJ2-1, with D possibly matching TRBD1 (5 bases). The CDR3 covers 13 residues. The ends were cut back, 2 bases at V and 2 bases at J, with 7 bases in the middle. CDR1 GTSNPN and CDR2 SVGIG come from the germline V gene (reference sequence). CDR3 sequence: CAWSSQAYNEQFF. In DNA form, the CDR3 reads TGTGCCTGGAGTTCACAGGCCTACAATGAGCAGTTCTTC.

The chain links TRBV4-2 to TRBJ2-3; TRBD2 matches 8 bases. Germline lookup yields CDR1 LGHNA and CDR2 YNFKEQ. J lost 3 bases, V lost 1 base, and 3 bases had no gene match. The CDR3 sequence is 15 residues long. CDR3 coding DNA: TGTGCCAGCAGCCAAGGGACTAGCAGAACAGATACGCAGTATTTT. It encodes CASSQGTSRTDTQYF.

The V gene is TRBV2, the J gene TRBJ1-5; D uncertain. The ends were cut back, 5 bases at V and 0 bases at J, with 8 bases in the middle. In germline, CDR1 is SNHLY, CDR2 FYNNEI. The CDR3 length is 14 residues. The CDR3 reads CASSRQFSNQPQHF. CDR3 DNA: TGTGCCAGCAGTCGACAATTTAGCAATCAGCCCCAGCATTTT.

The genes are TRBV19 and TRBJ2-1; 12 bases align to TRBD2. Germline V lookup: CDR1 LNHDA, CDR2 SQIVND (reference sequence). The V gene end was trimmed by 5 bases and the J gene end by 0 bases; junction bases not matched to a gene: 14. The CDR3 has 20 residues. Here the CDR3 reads CASSSTPGLAGTSSYNEQFF. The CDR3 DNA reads TGTGCCAGTAGTTCCACACCGGGACTAGCGGGTACCAGCTCCTACAATGAGCAGTTCTTC. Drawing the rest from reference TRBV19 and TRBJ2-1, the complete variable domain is DGGITQSPKYLFRKEGQNVTLSCEQNLNHDAMYWYRQDPGQGLRLIYYSQIVNDFQKGDIAEGYSVSREKKESFPLTVTSAQKNPTAFYLCASSSTPGLAGTSSYNEQFFGPGTRLTVL.

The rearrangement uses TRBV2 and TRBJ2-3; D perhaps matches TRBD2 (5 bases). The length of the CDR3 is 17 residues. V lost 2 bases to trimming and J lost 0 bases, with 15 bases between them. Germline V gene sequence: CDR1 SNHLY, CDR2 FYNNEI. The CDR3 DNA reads TGTGCCAGCAGTGAAAGCGGCAACGGCTTAAGCACAGATACGCAGTATTTT. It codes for CASSESGNGLSTDTQYF.

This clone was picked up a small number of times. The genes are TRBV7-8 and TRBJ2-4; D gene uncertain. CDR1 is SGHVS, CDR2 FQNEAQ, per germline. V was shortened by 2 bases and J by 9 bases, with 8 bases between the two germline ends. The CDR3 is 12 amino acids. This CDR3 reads CASSLYSGIQYF. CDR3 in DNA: TGTGCCAGCAGCTTATATTCGGGCATTCAGTACTTC.

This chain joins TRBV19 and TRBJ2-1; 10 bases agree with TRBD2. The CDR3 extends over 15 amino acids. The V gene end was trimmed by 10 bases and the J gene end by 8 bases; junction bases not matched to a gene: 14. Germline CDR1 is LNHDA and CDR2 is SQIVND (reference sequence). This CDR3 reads CATYRSLAGAHEQFF. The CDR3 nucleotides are TGTGCCACCTACCGGAGTCTAGCGGGAGCTCATGAGCAGTTCTTC.

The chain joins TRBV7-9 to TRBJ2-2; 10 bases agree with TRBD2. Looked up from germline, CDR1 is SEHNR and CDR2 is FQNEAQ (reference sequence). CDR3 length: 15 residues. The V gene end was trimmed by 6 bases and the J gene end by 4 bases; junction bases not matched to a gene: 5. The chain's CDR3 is CASSPSGRPTGELFF. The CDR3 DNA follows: TGTGCCAGCAGTCCTAGCGGGAGACCCACCGGGGAGCTGTTTTTT.